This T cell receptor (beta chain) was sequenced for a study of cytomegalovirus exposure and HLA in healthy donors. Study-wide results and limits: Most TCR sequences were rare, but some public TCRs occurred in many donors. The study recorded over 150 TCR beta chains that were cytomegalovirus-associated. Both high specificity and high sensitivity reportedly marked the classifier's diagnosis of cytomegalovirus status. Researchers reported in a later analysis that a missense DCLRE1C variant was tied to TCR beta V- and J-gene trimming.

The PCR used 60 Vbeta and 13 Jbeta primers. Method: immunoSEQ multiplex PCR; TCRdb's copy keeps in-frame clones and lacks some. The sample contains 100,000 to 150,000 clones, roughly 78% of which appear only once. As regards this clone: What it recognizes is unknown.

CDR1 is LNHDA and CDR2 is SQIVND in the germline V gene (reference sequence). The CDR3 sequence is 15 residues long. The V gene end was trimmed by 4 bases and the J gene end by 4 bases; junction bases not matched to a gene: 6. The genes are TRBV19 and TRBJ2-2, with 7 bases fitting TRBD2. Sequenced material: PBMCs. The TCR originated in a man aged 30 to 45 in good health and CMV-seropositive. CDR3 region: CASSSRTRTTGELFF. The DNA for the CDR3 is TGTGCCAGTAGTAGTCGGACTAGAACCACCGGGGAGCTGTTTTTT.